Each of the 32 T cell receptor beta chains below was sequenced from the same sample in a study of regulatory T cells in long-lasting Graves disease. Time point noted: persistent/refractory GD, antithyroid drugs over 5 years with positive TRAb. Extracted PBMC RNA gave rise to the TCR library. Building the TCR beta libraries relied on iRepertoire HTBI primers, and CDR3 regions underwent Arm-PCR. TCRdb re-analysed the multiplex PCR reads in MiXCR, keeping a single row per CDR3 protein. Altogether about 660,000 distinct CDR3 sequences are present, about 30% being singletons, with the ten largest covering under 55%. The material sequenced was peripheral blood mononuclear cells (PBMCs), taken when the disease was refractory, from a patient treated with antithyroid drugs. The receptors here all came from a female donor with Graves disease.

The chain combines TRBV12-3 or TRBV12-4 with TRBJ1-1; D perhaps matches TRBD1 (6 bases). The V end lost 5 bases, the J end lost 6 bases, and 13 bases lay between the germline ends. The CDR3 has 13 residues. The CDR3 nucleotides read TGTGCCAGCAGTGAACAGGGTGGCGCTGAAGCTTTCTTT. This translates into CASSEQGGAEAFF.

This clonotype was observed a handful of times. The chain joins TRBV19 to TRBJ2-3; no clear D. CDR1 is LNHDA and CDR2 is SQIVND in the germline V gene (reference sequence). V lost 3 bases, J lost 0 bases, and 1 base lay in between. The CDR3 totals 12 residues. Here the CDR3 DNA reads TGTGCCAGTAGTATTAGCACAGATACGCAGTATTTT. This translates into CASSISTDTQYF.

This chain links TRBV29-1 with TRBJ2-7; 7 bases are shared with TRBD1. The CDR3 consists of 13 residues. V was clipped by 7 bases and J by 3 bases; unmatched bases: 9. Looked up from germline, CDR1 is SQVTM and CDR2 is ANQGSEA. Here the CDR3 DNA reads TGCAGCGCGACGGACAGGCGGGTCTACGAGCAGTACTTC. This sequence encodes CSATDRRVYEQYF.

The chain carries TRBV6-5 and TRBJ2-7; 13 bases are a match to TRBD2. Germline trimming cut 2 bases from V and 7 bases from J; bases unmatched to any gene: 5. Germline CDR1 MNHEY, CDR2 SVGAGI. The CDR3 length is 15 residues. CDR3 sequence (DNA): TGTGCCAGCAGTTACGGACTAGCGGGAGCGGAGGAGCAGTACTTC. Encoded protein: CASSYGLAGAEEQYF.

V is TRBV6-1 and J is TRBJ1-5; D is undetermined. Trimming pared 2 bases from V and 5 bases from J, leaving 10 bases between. The CDR3 extends over 14 amino acids. Germline V gene data show CDR1 as MNHNS and CDR2 as SASEGT. The CDR3 nucleotides are TGTGCCAGCAGTGAAACAGATCAATATCAGCCCCAGCATTTT. Amino acid sequence: CASSETDQYQPQHF.

This clonotype turned up a few times. The chain links TRBV20-1 to TRBJ1-2; TRBD1 matches 10 bases. The CDR3 covers 14 residues. The germline CDR1 and CDR2 sequences are DFQATT and SNEGSKA (reference sequence). The ends lost 0 bases at V and 8 bases at J; junction bases unmatched: 6. The CDR3 loop reads CSARDFGTGEGYTF. The CDR3 region has the DNA TGCAGTGCTAGAGATTTCGGGACAGGGGAAGGCTACACCTTC.

The table lists this clonotype with a few counts. V gene TRBV7-8 combines with J gene TRBJ1-5; 7 bases agree with TRBD1. Germline V lookup: CDR1 SGHVS, CDR2 FQNEAQ. This CDR3 comprises 15 residues. Trimming cost V 1 base and J 6 bases; bases outside gene matches: 6. The CDR3 nucleotides are TGTGCCAGCAGCTTAGTCGACAGGGCCGGTCAGCCCCAGCATTTT. Residues: CASSLVDRAGQPQHF.

The genes are TRBV10-3 and TRBJ1-2; TRBD1 is a possible D gene (6 bases). The CDR3 loop spans 15 amino acids. Germline CDR1 reads ENHRY; CDR2 reads SYGVKD. V was pared by 5 bases and J by 0 bases, with 13 bases between. The CDR3 DNA reads as TGTGCCATCAGTTTAGACAGGACAACTAACTATGGCTACACCTTC. This translates into CAISLDRTTNYGYTF.

This clonotype has just a few counts. This CDR3 reads CSAHGLAGETQYF. In DNA form, the CDR3 reads TGCAGTGCTCACGGACTAGCCGGGGAGACCCAGTACTTC. The V call is TRBV20-1, the J call TRBJ2-5, with TRBD2 matching 8 bases. Germline V lookup: CDR1 DFQATT, CDR2 SNEGSKA (reference sequence). Trimming cost V 5 bases and J 5 bases; bases outside gene matches: 7. This CDR3 has 13 residues.

A few counts support this clonotype. The chain is built from TRBV6-5 and TRBJ2-5; D unclear. Trimming shortened V by 2 bases and J by 5 bases, and 9 bases separated the two germline ends. Germline V gene sequence: CDR1 MNHEY, CDR2 SVGAGI. This CDR3 comprises 13 residues. This CDR3 reads CASSYARLETQYF. CDR3 coding DNA: TGTGCCAGCAGTTACGCAAGACTTGAGACCCAGTACTTC.

The chain joins TRBV7-6 to TRBJ2-5; no firm D call. Germline V CDR1 and CDR2: SGHVS, FNYEAQ. Trimming shortened V by 1 base and J by 0 bases, and 6 bases separated the two germline ends. CDR3 size: 14 residues. The CDR3 nucleotides read TGTGCCAGCAGCTTAGACTGGGACCAAGAGACCCAGTACTTC. Its protein is CASSLDWDQETQYF. Using reference TRBV7-6 and TRBJ2-5 for the parts outside the CDR3, the full variable domain is GAGVSQSPRYKVTKRGQDVALRCDPISGHVSLYWYRQALGQGPEFLTYFNYEAQQDKSGLPNDRFSAERPEGSISTLTIQRTEQRDSAMYRCASSLDWDQETQYFGPGTRLLVL.

This clonotype was seen once. This sequence joins TRBV29-1 and TRBJ2-5; no definite D call. V dropped 3 bases and J dropped 1 base, with 6 bases sitting between them. The germline V gene encodes CDR1 SQVTM and CDR2 ANQGSEA. This CDR3 is built from 12 residues. The CDR3 reads CSVDLGQETQYF. The CDR3 DNA sequence: TGCAGCGTTGATTTGGGCCAAGAGACCCAGTACTTC.

The sample holds a few counts of this clonotype. The chain combines TRBV20-1 with TRBJ1-6; weak D call: TRBD1 (6 bases). The germline V and J ends were trimmed by 5 bases and 8 bases, with 19 bases remaining between them. This CDR3 is 15 amino acids long. From germline, CDR1 is DFQATT and CDR2 SNEGSKA (reference sequence). The CDR3 DNA is TGCAGTGCTCCAAGTACAGGGTTGGGTGATTCACCCCTCCACTTT. Protein: CSAPSTGLGDSPLHF.

The chain couples TRBV19 to TRBJ1-1, with D unclear. The germline V and J ends were trimmed by 7 bases and 1 base, with 13 bases remaining between them. The CDR3 length is 14 residues. The V gene's germline CDR1 is LNHDA and CDR2 SQIVND (reference sequence). Written as DNA, the CDR3 is TGTGCCAGTACCATACCCTTCTCGAACACTGAAGCTTTCTTT. Its translation: CASTIPFSNTEAFF. The full variable domain, in which reference TRBV19 and TRBJ1-1 provide the parts outside the CDR3, is DGGITQSPKYLFRKEGQNVTLSCEQNLNHDAMYWYRQDPGQGLRLIYYSQIVNDFQKGDIAEGYSVSREKKESFPLTVTSAQKNPTAFYLCASTIPFSNTEAFFGQGTRLTVV.

The chain links TRBV9 to TRBJ1-1; the D gene is possibly TRBD1 (6 bases). Germline values: CDR1 SGDLS, CDR2 YYNGEE. The V end was cut by 0 bases, the J end by 3 bases, with 9 bases between. The CDR3 loop spans 14 amino acids. In DNA form, the CDR3 reads TGTGCCAGCAGCGTAGCGTCAGGGGACACTGAAGCTTTCTTT. Its translation: CASSVASGDTEAFF.

This clonotype has more than one count but fewer than ten. CDR3 sequence (DNA): TGTGCCAGCAGTTGGGCGGGAGGTGTCTACGAGCAGTACTTC. This translates into CASSWAGGVYEQYF. The chain is built from TRBV28 and TRBJ2-7; TRBD2 aligns across 8 bases. This CDR3 region has 14 residues. Germline V lookup: CDR1 MDHEN, CDR2 SYDVKM. After removal of 4 bases from V and 3 bases from J, the junction contained 5 bases not matched to a gene.

Remarks on this clonotype: This may be a read error, as it is one base from a much larger clone. The rearrangement links TRBV20-1 to TRBJ2-5; possible D gene TRBD2, 5 bases. Trimming cost V 6 bases and J 5 bases, with 16 bases left between them. CDR3 length: 13 residues. Germline CDR1 DFQATT, CDR2 SNEGSKA (reference sequence). The CDR3 here is CSAPTSGKETQYF. The CDR3 nucleotides read TGCAGTGCCCCCACTTCGGGGAAGGAGACCCAGTACTTC.

This clonotype was counted only a few times. The rearrangement uses TRBV6-1 and TRBJ1-4, with a possible D match to TRBD1 (5 bases). Germline loops: CDR1 MNHNS, CDR2 SASEGT. The CDR3 runs 16 residues. Trimming took off 7 bases at V and 5 bases at J, with 20 bases between the two ends. The CDR3 DNA follows: TGTGCCAGCACACTTCATAACTTGGACAAAAATGAAAAACTGTTTTTT. It encodes CASTLHNLDKNEKLFF.

This clonotype was counted between two and nine times. The chain combines TRBV27 with TRBJ1-1; D not resolved. The CDR3 runs 13 residues. V was shortened by 8 bases and J by 1 base, with 11 bases between the two germline ends. The germline V gene has CDR1 MNHEY and CDR2 SMNVEV (reference sequence). Here the CDR3 reads CASGEMSNTEAFF. The CDR3, as DNA: TGTGCCAGCGGTGAGATGTCGAACACTGAAGCTTTCTTT.

On this clonotype: Possible read error: a much larger clone is one base away. V is TRBV12-3 or TRBV12-4 and J is TRBJ1-4; no definite D call. The length of the CDR3 is 15 residues. Trimming stripped 5 bases from V and 4 bases from J, with 14 bases between. CDR3 sequence reads: CASSLTRSRNEKLFF. As DNA, the CDR3 is TGTGCCAGCAGTCTCACCAGGTCGCGTAATGAAAAACTGTTTTTT.

This clonotype was seen only a few times. This chain connects TRBV19 to TRBJ1-6; D is ambiguous. The germline gives CDR1 LNHDA, CDR2 SQIVND (reference sequence). V lost 7 bases and J 9 bases, leaving 10 bases between the germline ends. This CDR3 has 12 residues. The CDR3 bases are TGTGCCAGTACCGAGGGCGGTTCACCCCTCCACTTT. Protein: CASTEGGSPLHF.

As concerns this clonotype: A much larger clone is a single base away; this may be a read error. The chain employs TRBV12-3 or TRBV12-4 and TRBJ1-1, with a tentative D call TRBD1 (6 bases). CDR3 length: 12 residues. Trimming stripped 6 bases from V and 8 bases from J, with 13 bases between. CDR3 residues: CASSVRTVEAFF. The CDR3, as DNA: TGTGCCAGCAGCGTTAGGACAGTGGAAGCTTTCTTT.

This clonotype was counted at least ten times. The chain carries TRBV28 and TRBJ1-6, with TRBD1 as a possible D gene (6 bases). Looked up from germline, CDR1 is MDHEN and CDR2 is SYDVKM. CDR3 length: 15 residues. Deletions cut 1 base from V and 5 bases from J, with 9 bases between. The CDR3 spells CASSLSDRNNSPLHF. The CDR3 nucleotides are TGTGCCAGCAGTTTATCGGACAGAAATAATTCACCCCTCCACTTT. Complete variable domain (other parts from reference TRBV28 and TRBJ1-6): DVKVTQSSRYLVKRTGEKVFLECVQDMDHENMFWYRQDPGLGLRLIYFSYDVKMKEKGDIPEGYSVSREKKERFSLILESASTNQTSMYLCASSLSDRNNSPLHFGNGTRLTVT.

This sequence joins TRBV9 and TRBJ2-2; 10 bases line up with TRBD2. Per germline, CDR1 SGDLS and CDR2 YYNGEE. With 0 bases clipped from V and 5 bases from J, the junction kept 7 bases outside the gene matches. There are 17 residues in the CDR3. CDR3 in amino acids: CASSVDSGRARTGELFF. The CDR3 DNA reads TGTGCCAGCAGCGTAGACAGCGGGAGGGCCAGAACCGGGGAGCTGTTTTTT.

The sample holds many counts of this clonotype. The chain carries TRBV7-9 and TRBJ2-7; 9 nucleotides line up with TRBD1. Looked up from germline, CDR1 is SEHNR and CDR2 is FQNEAQ (reference sequence). The V and J ends lost 8 bases and 5 bases, in that order; junction bases with no gene match: 1. The CDR3 extends over 11 amino acids. The CDR3 region is CASGQGHEQYF. CDR3 nucleotide sequence: TGTGCCAGCGGACAGGGGCACGAGCAGTACTTC.

The rearrangement links TRBV7-9 to TRBJ1-6, with D unclear. The CDR3 runs to 18 residues. V gave up 2 bases and J gave up 0 bases, with 14 bases separating them. The V gene's germline CDR1 is SEHNR and CDR2 FQNEAQ (reference sequence). CDR3 nucleotides: TGTGCCAGCAGCTTAATACATCTAAGGAGCTCCTATAATTCACCCCTCCACTTT. The encoded protein is CASSLIHLRSSYNSPLHF. Full variable domain (rest looked up from reference TRBV7-9 and TRBJ1-6): DTGVSQNPRHKITKRGQNVTFRCDPISEHNRLYWYRQTLGQGPEFLTYFQNEAQLEKSRLLSDRFSAERPKGSFSTLEIQRTEQGDSAMYLCASSLIHLRSSYNSPLHFGNGTRLTVT.

The rearrangement links TRBV5-1 to TRBJ2-7; 9 nucleotides match TRBD2. Germline CDR1 SGHRS, CDR2 YFSETQ. The CDR3 totals 17 residues. The ends lost 0 bases at V and 1 base at J; junction bases unmatched: 8. CDR3 in DNA: TGCGCCAGCAGCTTGGAGGGGCGCGGGAGGGATTCCTACGAGCAGTACTTC. This sequence encodes CASSLEGRGRDSYEQYF.

This clonotype was found a few times. Here the CDR3 DNA reads TGTGCCAGCAGCCGGGACAGGGTTTCGAGAGAGCAGTACTTC. It specifies CASSRDRVSREQYF. The chain links TRBV12-3 or TRBV12-4 to TRBJ2-7; 9 nucleotides align to TRBD1. Unmatched junction bases numbered 10, after V lost 6 bases and J lost 7 bases. The CDR3 sequence is 14 residues long.

The chain is built from TRBV19 and TRBJ2-7, with 8 bases that match TRBD1. The CDR3 has 15 amino acids. CDR1 and CDR2 (germline): LNHDA, SQIVND (reference sequence). J lost 0 bases, V lost 6 bases, and 7 bases had no gene match. In nucleotides, the CDR3 is TGTGCCAGTAGCAGACCGGGACAGGCCTCCTACGAGCAGTACTTC. Residues: CASSRPGQASYEQYF.

A few counts support this clonotype. The V call is TRBV19, the J call TRBJ1-2; D gene uncertain. This CDR3 contains 12 residues. Between the trimmed V and J ends, which lost 3 bases and 4 bases, there was a span of 6 bases. CDR1 is LNHDA, CDR2 SQIVND, per germline (reference sequence). DNA for the CDR3: TGTGCCAGTAGTATCTATGGCTATGGCTACACCTTC. Translation gives CASSIYGYGYTF.

This sequence joins TRBV7-9 and TRBJ2-7; D assignment may be TRBD1 or TRBD2 (7 bases each). CDR3 length: 15 amino acids. Germline CDR1 is SEHNR and CDR2 is FQNEAQ (reference sequence). V was pared by 8 bases and J by 0 bases, with 17 bases between. CDR3 coding DNA: TGTGCCAGCGCTGCCAGGGGGGGCGGCTCCTACGAGCAGTACTTC. Translated: CASAARGGGSYEQYF. Full variable domain (remainder filled in from reference TRBV7-9 and TRBJ2-7): DTGVSQNPRHKITKRGQNVTFRCDPISEHNRLYWYRQTLGQGPEFLTYFQNEAQLEKSRLLSDRFSAERPKGSFSTLEIQRTEQGDSAMYLCASAARGGGSYEQYFGPGTRLTVT.

This clonotype was observed a few times. The V call is TRBV12-3 or TRBV12-4, the J call TRBJ2-7, with D maybe TRBD2 (5 bases). The CDR3 is 13 amino acids. Trimming took off 5 bases at V and 4 bases at J, with 12 bases between the two ends. CDR3 sequence: CASSKGLIYEQYF. The CDR3 nucleotides read TGTGCCAGCAGTAAAGGACTCATATACGAGCAGTACTTC.